This is a list of T cell receptor beta chains from one sample in a study of T cells after yellow fever vaccination. TCRdb reprocessed the 5' RACE reads via MiXCR and lists one record per CDR3 protein. The table records 250,000 to 350,000 distinct CDR3 sequences, around 10% of them present only once. The input for sequencing was CD4+ T cells sorted from PBMCs, taken 5 days after the yellow fever booster vaccination. The receptors were gathered from a man aged 18-30 years who received the YFV17D yellow fever vaccine. Each CDR3 is given with its conserved first and last residue. D genes are given only for firm matches. Clone size is given for some rows only: seen once, a few or many times, or a class if the clone is expanded.

V gene	J gene	D gene	clone size	CDR3 protein	CDR3 DNA
TRBV23-1	TRBJ2-4	NA	few	CASSQSPGSNIQYF	TGCGCCAGCAGTCAATCGCCCGGGTCGAACATTCAGTACTTC
TRBV5-4	TRBJ2-1	TRBD1	many	CASSWYGQGIPFF	TGTGCCAGCAGCTGGTACGGACAGGGTATCCCGTTCTTC
TRBV7-9	TRBJ2-3	NA	few	CASSGQDWLNTQYF	TGTGCCAGCAGCGGGCAGGACTGGCTAAATACGCAGTATTTT
TRBV7-2	TRBJ1-1	NA	many	CASSHGGHRNTEAFF	TGTGCCAGCAGCCACGGGGGACATCGGAACACTGAAGCTTTCTTT
TRBV11-2	TRBJ2-2	NA	few	CASSFSFRNTGELFF	TGTGCCAGCAGCTTTTCGTTCCGGAACACCGGGGAGCTGTTTTTT
TRBV7-3	TRBJ1-4	NA	NA	CASSPPGSWEKLFF	TGTGCCAGCAGCCCCCCCGGGAGTTGGGAAAAACTGTTTTTT
TRBV7-9	TRBJ2-2	TRBD2	many	CASSPQPSGGIGELFF	TGTGCCAGCAGCCCCCAGCCTAGCGGGGGAATCGGGGAGCTGTTTTTT
TRBV18	TRBJ1-1	TRBD1	few	CASSPGQSNTEAFF	TGTGCCAGCTCCCCGGGACAGTCAAACACTGAAGCTTTCTTT
TRBV5-1	TRBJ2-5	TRBD2	NA	CASSPDVAGGVETQYF	TGCGCCAGCAGCCCAGACGTAGCGGGGGGCGTGGAGACCCAGTACTTC
TRBV2	TRBJ2-1	TRBD1	few	CASSKGQGDRNEQFF	TGTGCCAGCAGTAAGGGACAGGGGGATAGGAATGAGCAGTTCTTC
TRBV6-6	TRBJ2-3	NA	few	CASNDRLRTDTQYF	TGTGCCAGCAATGACAGGCTCCGCACAGATACGCAGTATTTT
TRBV23-1	TRBJ2-1	TRBD1	once	CASSQSKTWTGNEQFF	TGCGCCAGCAGTCAATCAAAGACATGGACAGGCAATGAGCAGTTCTTC
TRBV7-2	TRBJ1-2	NA	NA	CASSRGGGQTYGYTF	TGTGCCAGCAGCCGGGGTGGGGGGCAGACCTATGGCTACACCTTC
TRBV7-8	TRBJ2-3	TRBD2	few	CASSWALAGAKRRTDTQYF	TGTGCCAGCAGCTGGGCACTAGCGGGGGCCAAGAGGCGCACAGATACGCAGTATTTT
TRBV5-4	TRBJ2-1	NA	NA	CASSLEVGSYNEQFF	TGTGCCAGCAGCTTGGAGGTGGGATCTTACAATGAGCAGTTCTTC
TRBV7-9	TRBJ1-2	NA	NA	CASSLGANYGYTF	TGTGCCAGCAGCCTCGGAGCTAACTATGGCTACACCTTC
TRBV18	TRBJ2-3	NA	NA	CASSPGTVTDTQYF	TGTGCCAGCTCACCGGGGACGGTCACAGATACGCAGTATTTT
TRBV20-1	TRBJ2-3	NA	few	CSGVARASTDTQYF	TGCAGTGGGGTGGCTCGTGCTAGCACAGATACGCAGTATTTT
TRBV27	TRBJ2-2	TRBD2	NA	CASSFPRGGAGGELFF	TGTGCCAGCAGTTTCCCTCGGGGGGGGGCCGGCGGGGAGCTGTTTTTT
TRBV7-2	TRBJ2-1	NA	NA	CASSLARRPYNEQFF	TGTGCCAGCAGCTTAGCTCGGCGACCCTACAATGAGCAGTTCTTC
TRBV11-2	TRBJ2-2	NA	NA	CASSPRPGTGELFF	TGTGCCAGCAGCCCACGTCCGGGGACCGGGGAGCTGTTTTTT
TRBV18	TRBJ1-6	NA	NA	CASSPQAGGDSPLHF	TGTGCCAGCTCACCACAAGCGGGGGGGGATTCACCCCTCCACTTT
TRBV4-2	TRBJ2-5	NA	few	CASSQKGGPPKDETQYF	TGTGCCAGCAGCCAAAAGGGGGGACCACCTAAGGATGAGACCCAGTACTTC
TRBV2	TRBJ2-2	NA	few	CASMSSGELFF	TGTGCCAGCATGAGTTCCGGGGAGCTGTTTTTT
TRBV11-2	TRBJ2-1	TRBD2	many	CASSLVAGGLSPNEQFF	TGTGCCAGCAGCTTAGTTGCGGGGGGTTTGTCCCCCAATGAGCAGTTCTTC
TRBV28	TRBJ1-2	NA	few	CASSLGRRPYGYTF	TGTGCCAGCAGTTTGGGCAGGAGACCCTATGGCTACACCTTC
TRBV11-2	TRBJ1-2	TRBD1	many	CASSLLYRTGGRDYGYTF	TGTGCCAGCAGCTTACTTTACAGGACAGGGGGTAGGGACTATGGCTACACCTTC
TRBV24-1	TRBJ2-7	NA	few	CATVGLKWSYEQYF	TGTGCCACCGTCGGTCTGAAGTGGTCCTACGAGCAGTACTTC
TRBV5-1	TRBJ2-5	NA	few	CASSLEPSGSQETQYF	TGCGCCAGCAGCTTGGAACCGTCGGGATCCCAAGAGACCCAGTACTTC
TRBV7-2	TRBJ1-5	NA	NA	CASSLGGGPIDRPQHF	TGTGCCAGCAGCTTAGGAGGGGGTCCGATTGATCGGCCCCAGCATTTT
TRBV6-6	TRBJ2-3	TRBD1	NA	CASSYRGTADTQYF	TGTGCCAGCAGTTATAGGGGGACAGCAGATACGCAGTATTTT
TRBV5-6	TRBJ1-1	TRBD1	few	CASSTRQGLNTEAFF	TGTGCCAGCAGCACCAGACAGGGTTTGAACACTGAAGCTTTCTTT
TRBV2	TRBJ1-1	NA	NA	CASRPRGGYAEAFF	TGTGCCAGCAGACCGAGGGGTGGGTACGCTGAAGCTTTCTTT
TRBV15	TRBJ2-5	NA	NA	CATSRDQTGLETQYF	TGTGCCACCAGCAGAGATCAAACAGGGCTGGAGACCCAGTACTTC
TRBV24-1	TRBJ2-1	NA	NA	CATSDGWHNEQFF	TGTGCCACCAGTGACGGGTGGCACAATGAGCAGTTCTTC
TRBV12-3/TRBV12-4	TRBJ1-5	NA	NA	CASSLSSYQPQHF	TGTGCCAGCAGTTTATCTAGCTATCAGCCCCAGCATTTT
TRBV27	TRBJ2-7	TRBD2	many	CASSSGGAPYEQYF	TGTGCCAGCTCGAGCGGGGGGGCCCCCTACGAGCAGTACTTC
TRBV7-2	TRBJ2-7	NA	many	CASSWAASSYEQYF	TGTGCCAGCAGCTGGGCCGCAAGCTCCTACGAGCAGTACTTC
TRBV15	TRBJ1-5	NA	NA	CATSREHGGNQPQHF	TGTGCCACCAGCAGAGAACATGGGGGCAATCAGCCCCAGCATTTT
TRBV7-2	TRBJ1-2	TRBD1	NA	CAASQGVSYGYTF	TGTGCCGCTTCCCAGGGGGTATCCTATGGCTACACCTTC
TRBV6-1	TRBJ2-5	TRBD1	many	CASSTGGQETQYF	TGTGCCAGCAGTACAGGGGGGCAAGAGACCCAGTACTTC
TRBV6-1	TRBJ2-5	NA	few	CASSEGNRDQETQYF	TGTGCCAGCAGTGAAGGAAACAGGGACCAAGAGACCCAGTACTTC
TRBV10-2	TRBJ1-5	TRBD1	few	CASSEWTGVPNQPQHF	TGCGCCAGCAGTGAGTGGACAGGGGTCCCCAATCAGCCCCAGCATTTT
TRBV18	TRBJ2-7	NA	few	CASTPGATHEQYF	TGTGCCAGCACCCCAGGGGCGACGCACGAGCAGTACTTC
TRBV6-5	TRBJ2-2	NA	few	CASSSLEYTGELFF	TGTGCCAGCAGTTCTTTAGAGTACACCGGGGAGCTGTTTTTT
TRBV11-2	TRBJ2-3	NA	NA	CASSGGWGDTQYF	TGTGCCAGCAGCGGAGGGTGGGGAGATACGCAGTATTTT
TRBV7-2	TRBJ2-1	TRBD2	few	CASSLESLAGREQFF	TGTGCCAGCAGCTTAGAGTCACTAGCGGGACGGGAGCAGTTCTTC
TRBV18	TRBJ1-1	NA	NA	CASSSYYRENTEAFF	TGTGCCAGCTCGTCTTACTACAGGGAGAACACTGAAGCTTTCTTT
TRBV7-9	TRBJ1-2	NA	NA	CASSLAASNYGYTF	TGTGCCAGCAGCTTAGCTGCCTCTAACTATGGCTACACCTTC
TRBV12-3/TRBV12-4	TRBJ2-7	TRBD1	few	CASSLRGLSSYEQYF	TGTGCCAGCAGTTTAAGGGGGCTCAGCTCCTACGAGCAGTACTTC
TRBV20-1	TRBJ2-7	NA	few	CSATVQGYEQYF	TGCAGTGCTACTGTACAGGGCTACGAGCAGTACTTC
TRBV7-3	TRBJ2-4	NA	few	CASSLTSKNIQYF	TGTGCCAGCAGCTTAACATCCAAAAACATTCAGTACTTC
TRBV20-1	TRBJ1-3	NA	many	CSARHGPQGPFSGNTIYF	TGCAGTGCTAGACACGGGCCGCAGGGGCCATTCTCTGGAAACACCATATATTTT
TRBV30	TRBJ2-7	NA	few	CAWSVGPGTYEQYF	TGTGCCTGGAGTGTGGGGCCAGGTACCTACGAGCAGTACTTC
TRBV5-1	TRBJ2-1	NA	few	CASSPGTSPYNEQFF	TGCGCCAGCAGCCCAGGGACGTCCCCTTACAATGAGCAGTTCTTC
TRBV5-1	TRBJ2-6	TRBD1	NA	CASSFAGQGNSGANVLTF	TGCGCCAGCAGCTTCGCGGGACAGGGAAACTCTGGGGCCAACGTCCTGACTTTC